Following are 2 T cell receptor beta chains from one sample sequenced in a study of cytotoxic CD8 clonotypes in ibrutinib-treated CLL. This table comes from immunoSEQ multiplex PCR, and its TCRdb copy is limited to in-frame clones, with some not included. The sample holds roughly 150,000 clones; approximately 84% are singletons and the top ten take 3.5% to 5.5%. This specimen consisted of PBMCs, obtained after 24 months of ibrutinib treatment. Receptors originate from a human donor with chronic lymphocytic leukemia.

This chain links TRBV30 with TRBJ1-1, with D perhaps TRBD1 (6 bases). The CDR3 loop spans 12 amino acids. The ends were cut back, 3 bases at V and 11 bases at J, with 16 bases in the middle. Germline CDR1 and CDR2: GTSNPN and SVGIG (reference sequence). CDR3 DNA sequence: TGTGCCTGGAGCTTGCTGGGGGGCGGTGCTTTCTTT. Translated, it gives CAWSLLGGGAFF.

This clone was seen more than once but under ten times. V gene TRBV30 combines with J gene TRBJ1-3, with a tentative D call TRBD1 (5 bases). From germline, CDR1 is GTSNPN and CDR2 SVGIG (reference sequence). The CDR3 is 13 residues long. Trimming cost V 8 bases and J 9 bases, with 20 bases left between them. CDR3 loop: CASWGTFGTTIYF. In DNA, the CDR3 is TGTGCCAGTTGGGGGACCTTCGGGACCACCATATATTTT.